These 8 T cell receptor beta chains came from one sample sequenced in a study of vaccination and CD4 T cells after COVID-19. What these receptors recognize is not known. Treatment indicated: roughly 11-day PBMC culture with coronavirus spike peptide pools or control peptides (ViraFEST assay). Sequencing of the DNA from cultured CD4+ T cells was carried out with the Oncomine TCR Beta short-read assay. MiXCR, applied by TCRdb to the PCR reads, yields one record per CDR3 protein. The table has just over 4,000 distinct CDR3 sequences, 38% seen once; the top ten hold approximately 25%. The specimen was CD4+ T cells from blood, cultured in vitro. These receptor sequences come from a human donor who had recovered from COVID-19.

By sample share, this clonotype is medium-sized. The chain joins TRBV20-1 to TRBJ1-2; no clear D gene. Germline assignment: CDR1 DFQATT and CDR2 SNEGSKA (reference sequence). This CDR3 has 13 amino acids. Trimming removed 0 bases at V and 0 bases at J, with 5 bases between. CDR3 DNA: TGCAGTGCTAGAGACCAGACTAACTATGGCTACACCTTC. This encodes CSARDQTNYGYTF.

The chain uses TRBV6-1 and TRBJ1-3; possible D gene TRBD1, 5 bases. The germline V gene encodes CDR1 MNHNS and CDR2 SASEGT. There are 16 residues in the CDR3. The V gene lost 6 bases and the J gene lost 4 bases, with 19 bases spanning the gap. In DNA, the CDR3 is TGTGCCAGCAGACTGGGGGGGGGGGTTGGAGGAAACACCATATATTTT. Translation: CASRLGGGVGGNTIYF.

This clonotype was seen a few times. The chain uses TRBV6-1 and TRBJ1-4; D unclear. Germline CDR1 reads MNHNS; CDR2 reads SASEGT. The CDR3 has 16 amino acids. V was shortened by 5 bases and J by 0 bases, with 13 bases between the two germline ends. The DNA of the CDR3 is TGTGCCAGCAGTCACCGACGGACTCCAACTAATGAAAAACTGTTTTTT. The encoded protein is CASSHRRTPTNEKLFF.

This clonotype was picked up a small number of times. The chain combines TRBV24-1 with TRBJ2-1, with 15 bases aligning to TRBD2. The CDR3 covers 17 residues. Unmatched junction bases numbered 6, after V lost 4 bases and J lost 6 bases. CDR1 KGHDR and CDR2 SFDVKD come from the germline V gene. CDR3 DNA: TGTGCCACCAGTGAACACCGGACTAGCGGGAGGGGCAATGAGCAGTTCTTC. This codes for CATSEHRTSGRGNEQFF.

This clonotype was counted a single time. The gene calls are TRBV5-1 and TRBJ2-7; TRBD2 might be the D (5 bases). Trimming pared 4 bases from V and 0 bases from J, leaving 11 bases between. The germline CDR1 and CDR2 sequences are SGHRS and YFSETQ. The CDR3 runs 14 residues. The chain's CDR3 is CASSPTTGSYEQYF. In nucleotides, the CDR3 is TGCGCCAGCAGCCCGACTACTGGCTCCTACGAGCAGTACTTC.

The CDR3 DNA sequence: TGTGCCAGCAGCCCGACCGGGAGTACGCAGTATTTT. This encodes CASSPTGSTQYF. The chain employs TRBV7-9 and TRBJ2-3, with a tentative D call TRBD2 (6 bases). Trimming left V 5 bases short and J 8 bases short, with 11 bases between. The CDR3 has 12 residues. Germline loops: CDR1 SEHNR, CDR2 FQNEAQ (reference sequence).

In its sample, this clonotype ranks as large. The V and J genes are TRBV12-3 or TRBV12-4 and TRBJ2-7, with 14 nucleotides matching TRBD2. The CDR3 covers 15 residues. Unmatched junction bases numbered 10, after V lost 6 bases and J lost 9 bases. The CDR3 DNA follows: TGTGCCAGCAGCCCGGGACTAGCGGGAGCCGGGCGGCAGTACTTC. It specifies CASSPGLAGAGRQYF.

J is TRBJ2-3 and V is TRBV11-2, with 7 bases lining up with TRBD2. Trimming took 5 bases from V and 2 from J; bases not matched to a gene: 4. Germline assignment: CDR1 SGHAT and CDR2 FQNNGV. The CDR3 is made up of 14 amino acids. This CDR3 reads CASSGAGPTDTQYF. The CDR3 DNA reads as TGTGCCAGCAGCGGAGCGGGACCCACAGATACGCAGTATTTT.